What follows are 20 T cell receptor beta chains derived from one specimen sequenced in a study of cytomegalovirus exposure and HLA in healthy donors. Profiling relied on immunoSEQ multiplex PCR, and the TCRdb table lists in-frame clones only, not all of them. The sample lists more than 95,000 clones, about 88% occurring once. Specimen: PBMCs. Every receptor here comes from a woman between 18 and 29 years old in good health and CMV-seropositive.

The V and J genes are TRBV6-1 and TRBJ1-1; no firm D call. This CDR3 contains 13 residues. Per germline, CDR1 MNHNS and CDR2 SASEGT. The V end lost 3 bases, the J end lost 6 bases, and 11 bases lay between the germline ends. CDR3: CASSDRLRAEAFF. In DNA form, the CDR3 reads TGTGCCAGCAGTGATAGACTGCGGGCTGAAGCTTTCTTT.

This chain joins TRBV4-1 and TRBJ2-5; 7 nucleotides match TRBD2. This CDR3 comprises 16 residues. Germline V lookup: CDR1 MGHRA, CDR2 YSYEKL. V trimming: 3 bases; J trimming: 2 bases; junction bases outside the gene matches: 9. CDR3 sequence (DNA): TGCGCCAGCAGCCAGGATGGTGCGGGGGAACAAGAGACCCAGTACTTC. Protein product: CASSQDGAGEQETQYF.

For the CDR3, the DNA is TGTGCCAGTAGTGGAAGGGACAGGGGTAACTATGGCTACACCTTC. Protein: CASSGRDRGNYGYTF. This sequence joins TRBV19 and TRBJ1-2; 10 nucleotides align to TRBD1. With V trimmed by 5 bases and J by 1 base, 4 bases remained unmatched. This CDR3 is built from 15 residues. Germline V gene data show CDR1 as LNHDA and CDR2 as SQIVND (reference sequence).

This clone occurred many times. The chain is built from TRBV30 and TRBJ1-5, with a tentative D call TRBD1 (6 bases). Germline V gene data show CDR1 as GTSNPN and CDR2 as SVGIG (reference sequence). V lost 2 bases to trimming and J lost 7 bases, with 15 bases between them. CDR3 size: 14 residues. In DNA form, the CDR3 reads TGTGCCTGGAGTTACGGGGGGCGAGGCCAGCCCCAGCATTTT. The encoded protein is CAWSYGGRGQPQHF.

CDR3 residues: CASSRKGGGSNQPQHF. CDR3 DNA sequence: TGTGCCAGCAGTCGGAAGGGGGGAGGGAGCAATCAGCCCCAGCATTTT. This chain joins TRBV6-6 and TRBJ1-5, with a weak D call TRBD1 (6 bases). The CDR3 totals 16 residues. Trimming removed 5 bases at V and 1 base at J, with 15 bases between. Per the germline V gene, CDR1 is MNHNY and CDR2 is SVGAGI (reference sequence).

The chain is built from TRBV6-6 and TRBJ2-1; 8 bases are shared with TRBD1. The CDR3 totals 13 residues. V shed 2 bases, J shed 7 bases, and the junction held 1 base outside the gene matches. From germline, CDR1 is MNHNY and CDR2 SVGAGI (reference sequence). This CDR3 reads CASSYRTGNEQFF. CDR3 coding DNA: TGTGCCAGCAGTTACCGGACAGGGAATGAGCAGTTCTTC.

V and J are TRBV9 and TRBJ1-4; possible D gene TRBD1, 5 bases. The CDR3 contains 16 residues. Germline assignment: CDR1 SGDLS and CDR2 YYNGEE. V lost 2 bases and J 8 bases, leaving 19 bases between the germline ends. The CDR3 loop is CASSVGQGSIREKLFF. CDR3 DNA: TGTGCCAGCAGCGTTGGTCAGGGAAGCATTAGAGAAAAACTGTTTTTT.

This clone is a singleton in its sample. The chain couples TRBV9 to TRBJ2-3, with a possible D match to TRBD2 (7 bases). CDR1 SGDLS and CDR2 YYNGEE come from the germline V gene. V was clipped by 7 bases and J by 1 base, with 25 bases between them. The CDR3 covers 18 residues. Here the CDR3 DNA reads TGTGCCAGCTCGGGGGGATTAAGGGACAACTCAGGCACAGATACGCAGTATTTT. Its protein product is CASSGGLRDNSGTDTQYF.

This clone is a singleton in its sample. The rearrangement links TRBV29-1 to TRBJ1-1; TRBD1 might be the D (5 bases). The CDR3 loop spans 12 amino acids. Germline CDR1 and CDR2: SQVTM and ANQGSEA. V lost 5 bases and J 1 base, leaving 8 bases between the germline ends. CDR3 loop: CSVLRGNTEAFF. CDR3 coding DNA: TGCAGCGTTTTAAGGGGGAACACTGAAGCTTTCTTT.

The CDR3 coding sequence is TGTGCCAGCAGCTTAGGATGGGGCGAGGATCAGCCCCAGCATTTT. Its protein is CASSLGWGEDQPQHF. The V gene is TRBV13, the J gene TRBJ1-5; weak D call: TRBD1 (5 bases). The V gene's germline CDR1 is PRHDT and CDR2 FYEKMQ (reference sequence). The CDR3 covers 15 residues. V was shortened by 0 bases and J by 5 bases, with 11 bases between the two germline ends.

This clone was recorded once. The rearrangement links TRBV19 to TRBJ2-3; D gene ambiguous. The CDR3 length is 13 residues. The ends were cut back, 8 bases at V and 2 bases at J, with 11 bases in the middle. Germline CDR1 reads LNHDA; CDR2 reads SQIVND (reference sequence). The CDR3 coding sequence is TGTGCCAGTTGCTATGCGTACACAGATACGCAGTATTTT. Its translation is CASCYAYTDTQYF.

The chain employs TRBV7-9 and TRBJ1-2; D is unresolved. The V and J ends lost 5 bases and 4 bases respectively, with 11 bases between them. Germline loops: CDR1 SEHNR, CDR2 FQNEAQ (reference sequence). The CDR3 has 13 amino acids. CDR3 sequence: CASSQVPFYGYTF. DNA for the CDR3: TGTGCCAGCAGCCAGGTTCCCTTCTATGGCTACACCTTC.

The chain uses TRBV2 and TRBJ1-1, with 9 bases matching TRBD1. The J segment lost 6 bases and the V segment lost 3 bases, leaving 8 bases of the junction unmatched. The CDR3 is 15 amino acids. The germline gives CDR1 SNHLY, CDR2 FYNNEI. CDR3 in amino acids: CASSEPGQGDSEAFF. CDR3 coding DNA: TGTGCCAGCAGTGAGCCGGGACAGGGAGATTCTGAAGCTTTCTTT.

The chain has TRBV18 and TRBJ2-3, with 7 bases that match TRBD2. CDR1 is KGHSH, CDR2 LQKENI, per germline. The V segment lost 2 bases and the J segment 0 bases; nucleotides outside the gene matches: 2. The CDR3 consists of 15 residues. The CDR3 protein is CASSPTSVSTDTQYF. CDR3 sequence (DNA): TGTGCCAGCTCACCAACTAGCGTGAGCACAGATACGCAGTATTTT.

This clone was recorded once. The gene calls are TRBV2 and TRBJ2-5, with D unclear. V lost 7 bases, J lost 3 bases, and 12 bases lay in between. Germline values: CDR1 SNHLY, CDR2 FYNNEI. CDR3 length: 13 residues. The CDR3 nucleotides are TGTGCCAGCACTCGACTGGAAAAAGAGACCCAGTACTTC. It codes for CASTRLEKETQYF.

Comments on this clone: A clone one base away is much larger, so this may be a read error. The same CDR3 also results from other DNA sequences found in this sample. The rearrangement links TRBV4-2 to TRBJ1-2; perhaps TRBD1 as D (5 bases). The CDR3 loop spans 13 amino acids. The germline V gene encodes CDR1 LGHNA and CDR2 YNFKEQ. The CDR3 sequence is CASSQEGVGGYTF. The DNA of the CDR3 is TGTGCCAGCAGTCAAGAAGGGGTAGGTGGCTACACCTTC.

The chain combines TRBV5-5 with TRBJ2-5, with D possibly being TRBD2 (6 bases). V dropped 4 bases and J dropped 3 bases, with 13 bases sitting between them. Germline-derived CDR1 and CDR2 are SGHKS and YYEKEE (reference sequence). This CDR3 is 14 amino acids long. DNA of the CDR3: TGTGCCAGCAGCCTGGGACTTTCGGAAGAGACCCAGTACTTC. This translates into CASSLGLSEETQYF.

The chain carries TRBV4-1 and TRBJ2-7; maybe TRBD1 (6 bases). CDR1 and CDR2 (germline): MGHRA, YSYEKL. Trimming took 0 bases from V and 2 from J, leaving 11 bases between them. The CDR3 is 15 residues long. CDR3 in amino acids: CASSQDPGAPYEQYF. The DNA for the CDR3 is TGCGCCAGCAGCCAAGATCCAGGGGCTCCCTACGAGCAGTACTTC.

The chain uses TRBV28 and TRBJ1-2; maybe TRBD1 (5 bases). The germline V gene encodes CDR1 MDHEN and CDR2 SYDVKM. The CDR3 is made up of 13 amino acids. The V end lost 8 bases, the J end lost 1 base, and 11 bases lay between the germline ends. CDR3 residues: CASGPGINYGYTF. The CDR3 DNA follows: TGTGCCAGCGGACCAGGGATTAACTATGGCTACACCTTC.

The CDR3 region is CATPLGQGAGEQYF. In DNA, the CDR3 is TGTGCCACTCCGCTCGGACAGGGGGCGGGTGAGCAGTACTTC. This chain joins TRBV2 and TRBJ2-7; 11 bases are shared with TRBD1. Unmatched junction bases numbered 12, after V lost 10 bases and J lost 7 bases. CDR1 SNHLY and CDR2 FYNNEI come from the germline V gene. The length of the CDR3 is 14 residues.